These 28 T cell receptor beta chains came from one sample sequenced in a study of identical twins. MiXCR, applied by TCRdb to the 5' RACE reads, yields one record per CDR3 protein. Of approximately 700,000 distinct CDR3 sequences listed, about 18% are singletons. A further study also used this sample, focusing on T cells expressing NK-cell markers.

The sample taken for sequencing was PBMCs. The receptors originated from a woman between 18 and 29 years old in good health.

This chain joins TRBV29-1 and TRBJ2-5; the match to TRBD1 covers 8 bases. This CDR3 has 11 residues. J was trimmed by 4 bases and V by 6 bases; bases with no gene match: 1. Germline V gene lookup returns CDR1 SQVTM and CDR2 ANQGSEA. Here the CDR3 DNA reads TGCAGCGTGACAGGGGTAGAGACCCAGTACTTC. Translation: CSVTGVETQYF. The full variable domain, with the rest looked up from reference TRBV29-1 and TRBJ2-5, is SAVISQKPSRDICQRGTSLTIQCQVDSQVTMMFWYRQQPGQSLTLIATANQGSEATYESGFVIDKFPISRPNLTFSTLTVSNMSPEDSSIYLCSVTGVETQYFGPGTRLLVL.

This clonotype has only a few counts. The J gene is TRBJ2-1, the V gene TRBV9, with 7 bases aligning to TRBD2. Germline V CDR1 and CDR2: SGDLS, YYNGEE. The trim removed 3 bases at V and 7 bases at J, leaving 7 bases unmatched. The CDR3 extends over 14 amino acids. This chain's CDR3 is CASSGGGLMNEQFF. CDR3 DNA sequence: TGTGCCAGCAGCGGGGGGGGACTTATGAATGAGCAGTTCTTC.

The chain employs TRBV12-3 or TRBV12-4 and TRBJ1-5; D might be TRBD1 (5 bases). The CDR3 length is 15 residues. V was shortened by 3 bases and J by 5 bases, with 14 bases between the two germline ends. The CDR3 coding sequence is TGTGCCAGCAGTTTGGCGGGCAGGGTTGATCAGCCCCAGCATTTT. Encoded protein: CASSLAGRVDQPQHF.

V gene TRBV10-3 combines with J gene TRBJ1-1; D gene uncertain. Trimming took 4 bases from V and 6 from J, leaving 12 bases between them. CDR3 length: 13 amino acids. Germline assignment: CDR1 ENHRY and CDR2 SYGVKD. This CDR3 reads CAISGSTHPEAFF. The CDR3 coding sequence is TGTGCCATCAGTGGGTCGACACACCCTGAAGCTTTCTTT.

This clonotype was picked up many times. The CDR3 sequence: CASSYGTANTEAFF. In DNA, the CDR3 is TGTGCCAGCAGCTATGGGACAGCTAACACTGAAGCTTTCTTT. V is TRBV13 and J is TRBJ1-1, with 7 positions matching TRBD1. The CDR3 contains 14 residues. The trim removed 4 bases at V and 2 bases at J, leaving 4 bases unmatched. Germline values: CDR1 PRHDT, CDR2 FYEKMQ (reference sequence).

V gene TRBV10-3 combines with J gene TRBJ2-7; D gene ambiguous. The V gene's germline CDR1 is ENHRY and CDR2 SYGVKD. V was clipped by 6 bases and J by 4 bases, with 10 bases between them. The CDR3 extends over 12 amino acids. CDR3 sequence: CAISRENYEQYF. The CDR3 coding sequence is TGTGCCATCAGCAGAGAGAATTACGAGCAGTACTTC.

The gene calls are TRBV11-2 and TRBJ1-1; D gene unclear. Germline CDR1 is SGHAT and CDR2 is FQNNGV. V was clipped by 1 base and J by 7 bases, with 13 bases between them. The CDR3 sequence is 14 residues long. CDR3 sequence reads: CASSLVYGKVEAFF. The CDR3 DNA sequence: TGTGCCAGCAGCTTAGTGTACGGCAAGGTTGAAGCTTTCTTT.

This clonotype was detected only a few times. The chain couples TRBV6-1 to TRBJ1-1; no firm D call. CDR3 length: 14 residues. Germline CDR1 MNHNS, CDR2 SASEGT. Trimming cost V 5 bases and J 1 base, with 11 bases left between them. CDR3 residues: CASSPDGQNTEAFF. CDR3 DNA sequence: TGTGCCAGCAGTCCGGACGGCCAGAACACTGAAGCTTTCTTT.

This clonotype was seen more than once but under ten times. For the CDR3, the DNA is TGTGCCAGCAGCTTGGAACAGATCCAAGAGACCCAGTACTTC. Translation: CASSLEQIQETQYF. The V gene is TRBV5-5, the J gene TRBJ2-5; D is ambiguous. The V gene's germline CDR1 is SGHKS and CDR2 YYEKEE (reference sequence). Trimming took off 0 bases at V and 1 base at J, with 7 bases between the two ends. This CDR3 region has 14 residues.

There are a few counts of this clonotype. V gene TRBV6-5 combines with J gene TRBJ2-7; a possible D gene is TRBD2 (5 bases). In germline, CDR1 is MNHEY, CDR2 SVGAGI. This CDR3 contains 17 residues. Trimming stripped 0 bases from V and 2 bases from J, with 17 bases between. The CDR3 DNA follows: TGTGCCAGCAGTTACTCCCGACCGGACTGGCGTCCCTACGAGCAGTACTTC. Its translation: CASSYSRPDWRPYEQYF.

A few counts support this clonotype. The chain has TRBV6-2 or TRBV6-3 and TRBJ2-7, with 13 bases aligning to TRBD2. CDR1 is MNHEY, CDR2 SVGEGT, per germline. After removal of 6 bases from V and 6 bases from J, the junction contained 8 bases not matched to a gene. CDR3 length: 15 residues. CDR3 amino acids: CASSLRGLAGSEQYF. For the CDR3, the DNA is TGTGCCAGCAGCCTCCGGGGACTAGCGGGATCCGAGCAGTACTTC.

The J gene is TRBJ1-1, the V gene TRBV6-1; maybe TRBD1 (5 bases). The germline CDR1 and CDR2 sequences are MNHNS and SASEGT. The CDR3 has 16 residues. The V end was cut by 5 bases, the J end by 4 bases, with 20 bases between. The CDR3: CASSLPLTGLSTEAFF. CDR3 coding DNA: TGTGCCAGCAGTCTCCCATTGACGGGGCTAAGCACTGAAGCTTTCTTT.

In its sample, this clonotype was seen once. The J gene is TRBJ2-5, the V gene TRBV6-1; either TRBD1 or TRBD2 may supply D (5 bases each). Germline V CDR1 and CDR2: MNHNS, SASEGT. Trimming took 5 bases from V and 2 from J, leaving 12 bases between them. The CDR3 is made up of 14 amino acids. The CDR3 is CASSPRDVQETQYF. The CDR3 DNA reads TGTGCCAGCAGTCCTCGGGACGTACAAGAGACCCAGTACTTC.

In this sample, this clonotype turned up a few times. The chain links TRBV2 to TRBJ2-3; D may be TRBD1 or TRBD2 (5 bases each). The V and J ends lost 6 bases and 8 bases respectively, with 12 bases between them. CDR1 is SNHLY and CDR2 is FYNNEI in the germline V gene. The CDR3 loop spans 12 amino acids. CDR3 region: CASRGDRSTQYF. For the CDR3, the DNA is TGTGCCAGCAGGGGGGACCGAAGTACGCAGTATTTT.

The chain combines TRBV7-3 with TRBJ1-2, with 8 bases lining up with TRBD1. The V gene's germline CDR1 is SGHTA and CDR2 FQGTGA. This CDR3 region has 15 residues. Trimming removed 2 bases from V and 6 bases from J; junction bases left unmatched: 8. The CDR3 DNA reads TGTGCCAGCAGCTTAGAAGGGACAGGAGTTAATGGCTACACCTTC. Protein sequence: CASSLEGTGVNGYTF. The full variable domain, completed using reference TRBV7-3 and TRBJ1-2, is GAGVSQTPSNKVTEKGKYVELRCDPISGHTALYWYRQSLGQGPEFLIYFQGTGAADDSGLPNDRFFAVRPEGSVSTLKIQRTERGDSAVYLCASSLEGTGVNGYTFGSGTRLTVV.

This clonotype has a single count. J is TRBJ1-1 and V is TRBV11-2, with D unclear. Trimming cost V 5 bases and J 4 bases, with 11 bases left between them. Per germline, CDR1 SGHAT and CDR2 FQNNGV. The CDR3 spans 13 residues. CDR3 nucleotide sequence: TGTGCCAGCAGCGTTCAGGAATTCACTGAAGCTTTCTTT. Amino acid sequence: CASSVQEFTEAFF.

The genes are TRBV3-1 and TRBJ2-2; TRBD2 aligns across 8 bases. CDR3 length equals 17 residues. Losses at the gene ends were 4 bases for V and 5 bases for J; bases not matched to a gene: 12. The germline V gene encodes CDR1 LGHDT and CDR2 YNNKEL (reference sequence). Written as DNA, the CDR3 is TGTGCCAGCAGCCTAAGGGTTGGTAGCGGGATGACCGGGGAGCTGTTTTTT. Translated: CASSLRVGSGMTGELFF.

The chain couples TRBV24-1 to TRBJ2-2; 7 bases are shared with TRBD1. This CDR3 has 13 amino acids. Germline V gene lookup returns CDR1 KGHDR and CDR2 SFDVKD. V lost 9 bases to trimming and J lost 3 bases; unmatched junction nucleotides: 3. This CDR3 reads CATGDRYTGELFF. The CDR3 nucleotides are TGTGCCACCGGGGACAGATACACCGGGGAGCTGTTTTTT.

This clonotype has only a few counts. The CDR3, as DNA: TGTGCCAGTAGTATGGTAGCGGGTAACTACGAGCAGTACTTC. This gives the protein CASSMVAGNYEQYF. The rearrangement uses TRBV19 and TRBJ2-7; 7 nucleotides match TRBD2. With 3 bases clipped from V and 3 bases from J, the junction kept 5 bases outside the gene matches. Germline CDR1 is LNHDA and CDR2 is SQIVND (reference sequence). CDR3 size: 14 residues.

J is TRBJ1-1 and V is TRBV6-5, with D perhaps matching TRBD1 (5 bases). The germline V gene encodes CDR1 MNHEY and CDR2 SVGAGI. V was pared by 2 bases and J by 11 bases, with 18 bases between. CDR3 length: 14 amino acids. The CDR3 DNA is TGTGCCAGCAGTTACCTTGGGCAGGGAGAGGGCGCTTTCTTT. It yields the protein CASSYLGQGEGAFF.

V usage is TRBV5-4 and J usage is TRBJ2-5, with 7 bases that match TRBD1. This CDR3 has 15 amino acids. From germline, CDR1 is SGHNT and CDR2 YYREEE (reference sequence). After removal of 1 base from V and 2 bases from J, the junction contained 5 bases not matched to a gene. CDR3 coding DNA: TGTGCCAGCAGCTTGAAGGGGGCGGAACAAGAGACCCAGTACTTC. This sequence encodes CASSLKGAEQETQYF.

This clonotype showed up just a few times. The chain has TRBV5-1 and TRBJ1-6; D is unresolved. Trimming pared 0 bases from V and 8 bases from J, leaving 6 bases between. Germline V gene lookup returns CDR1 SGHRS and CDR2 YFSETQ. The CDR3 spans 13 residues. In DNA form, the CDR3 reads TGCGCCAGCAGCTTGGCGGAGGATTCACCCCTCCACTTT. Protein: CASSLAEDSPLHF.

This clonotype was detected a few times. The V gene is TRBV21-1, the J gene TRBJ1-1; the DNA was not compared with TRBD1, the D call given in the table. TRBV21-1 counts as a pseudogene. The CDR3 is 15 amino acids. The CDR3 DNA reads as TGTGCCAGCAGGGGGGACAGGGTCATGAACACTGAAGCTTTCTTT. Encoded protein: CASRGDRVMNTEAFF.

The rearrangement uses TRBV2 and TRBJ2-3, with unresolved D. The CDR3 spans 18 residues. Trimming stripped 2 bases from V and 7 bases from J, with 25 bases between. Germline CDR1 SNHLY, CDR2 FYNNEI. Here the CDR3 reads CASSEMYPEVARTHTQYF. CDR3 nucleotides: TGTGCCAGCAGTGAAATGTATCCCGAGGTCGCCCGAACGCATACGCAGTATTTT.

The chain couples TRBV12-3 or TRBV12-4 to TRBJ2-7; D gene ambiguous. Trimming shortened V by 5 bases and J by 7 bases, and 9 bases separated the two germline ends. This CDR3 has 11 amino acids. CDR3 nucleotide sequence: TGTGCCAGCAGTCATGGTTGGGAGCAGTACTTC. Protein: CASSHGWEQYF.

The chain has TRBV3-1 and TRBJ2-1; 10 bases align to TRBD2. The germline V gene encodes CDR1 LGHDT and CDR2 YNNKEL (reference sequence). This CDR3 spans 15 amino acids. V was pared by 6 bases and J by 12 bases, with 14 bases of the junction left unmatched. CDR3 nucleotide sequence: TGTGCCAGCAGACACGGGACTAGCGACTTACTTGCGCAGTTCTTC. This translates into CASRHGTSDLLAQFF.

CDR3 DNA: TGCAGCGTGGAGACAGTAAACACCGGGGAGCTGTTTTTT. Amino acid sequence: CSVETVNTGELFF. The rearrangement links TRBV29-1 to TRBJ2-2, with a possible D match to TRBD1 (5 bases). The CDR3 consists of 13 residues. The germline V gene encodes CDR1 SQVTM and CDR2 ANQGSEA. V lost 6 bases, J lost 2 bases, and 10 bases lay in between.

This clonotype was seen a few times. V usage is TRBV20-1 and J usage is TRBJ2-1, with unresolved D. Germline values: CDR1 DFQATT, CDR2 SNEGSKA (reference sequence). The CDR3 length is 15 residues. The ends were cut back, 2 bases at V and 7 bases at J, with 18 bases in the middle. The CDR3, as DNA: TGCAGTGCTAGACTCCCATCTCTAAAGCAAAATGAGCAGTTCTTC. Amino acid sequence: CSARLPSLKQNEQFF.